A single T cell receptor (beta chain) is shown here with its context. This entry is derived from a study of Graves' ophthalmopathy and Graves' hyperthyroidism. Amplification from RNA transcripts yielded the TCR beta CDR3 regions. An opening RT-PCR round employed HTBI primers and preceded a second-round multiplex PCR. TCRdb redid the calling of the multiplex PCR reads with MiXCR, one entry per CDR3 protein. The table includes 200,000 to 250,000 distinct CDR3 sequences, 40% to 50% detected once. CDR3 length equals 14 residues. Germline loops: CDR1 SEHNR, CDR2 FQNEAQ (reference sequence). Deletions cut 5 bases from V and 2 bases from J, with 12 bases between.

The sample consisted of peripheral blood. The chain combines TRBV7-9 with TRBJ1-2, with D tentatively TRBD1 (6 bases). The receptor comes from an adult man with Graves' ophthalmopathy. In nucleotides, the CDR3 is TGTGCCAGCAGCCCGCTACAGGGCAACTATGGCTACACCTTC. Protein sequence: CASSPLQGNYGYTF.